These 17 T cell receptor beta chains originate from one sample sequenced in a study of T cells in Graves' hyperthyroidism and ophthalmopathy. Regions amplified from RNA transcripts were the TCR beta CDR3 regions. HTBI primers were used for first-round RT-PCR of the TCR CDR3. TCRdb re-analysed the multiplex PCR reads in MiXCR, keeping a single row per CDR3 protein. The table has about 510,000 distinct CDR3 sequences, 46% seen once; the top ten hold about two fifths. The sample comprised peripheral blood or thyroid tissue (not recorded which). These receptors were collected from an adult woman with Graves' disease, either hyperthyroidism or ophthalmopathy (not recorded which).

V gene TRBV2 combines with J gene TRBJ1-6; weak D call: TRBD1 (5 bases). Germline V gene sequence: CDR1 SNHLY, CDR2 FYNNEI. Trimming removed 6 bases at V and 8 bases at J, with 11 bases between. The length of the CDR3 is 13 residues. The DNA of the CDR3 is TGTGCCAGCAGGCAGGGCTTTGATTCACCCCTCCACTTT. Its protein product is CASRQGFDSPLHF.

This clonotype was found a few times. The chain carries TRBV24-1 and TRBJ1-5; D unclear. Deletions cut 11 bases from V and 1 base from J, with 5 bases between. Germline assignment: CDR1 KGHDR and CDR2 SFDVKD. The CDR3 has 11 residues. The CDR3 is CAIGSNQPQHF. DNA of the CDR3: TGTGCCATCGGGAGCAATCAGCCCCAGCATTTT.

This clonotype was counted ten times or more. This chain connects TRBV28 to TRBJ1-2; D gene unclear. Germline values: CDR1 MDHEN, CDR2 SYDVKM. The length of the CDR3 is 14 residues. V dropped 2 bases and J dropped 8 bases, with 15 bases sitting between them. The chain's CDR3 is CASSLGGDGYGYTF. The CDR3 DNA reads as TGTGCCAGCAGTTTAGGTGGGGATGGATACGGCTACACCTTC.

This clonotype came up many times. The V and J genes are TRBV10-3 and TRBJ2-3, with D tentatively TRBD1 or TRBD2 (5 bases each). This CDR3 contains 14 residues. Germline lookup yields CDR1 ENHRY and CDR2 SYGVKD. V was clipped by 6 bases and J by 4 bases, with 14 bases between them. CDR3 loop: CAISARDGSDTQYF. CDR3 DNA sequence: TGTGCCATCAGCGCCCGGGACGGTTCAGATACGCAGTATTTT.

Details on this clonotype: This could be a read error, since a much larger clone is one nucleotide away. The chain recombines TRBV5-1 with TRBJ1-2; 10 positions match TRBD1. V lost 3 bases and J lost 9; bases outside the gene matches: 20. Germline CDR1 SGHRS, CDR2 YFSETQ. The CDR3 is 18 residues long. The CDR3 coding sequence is TGCGCCAGCAGCTGGACATTAACGGACAGGGGGGGAACTTATTGCTACACCTTC. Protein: CASSWTLTDRGGTYCYTF.

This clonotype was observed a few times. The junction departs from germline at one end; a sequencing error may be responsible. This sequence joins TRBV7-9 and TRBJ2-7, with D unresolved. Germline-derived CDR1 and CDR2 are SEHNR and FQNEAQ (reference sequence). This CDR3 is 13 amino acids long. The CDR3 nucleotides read TGCGCCAGCAGCCAAGATTGGGGCTACGAGCAGTACTTC. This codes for CASSQDWGYEQYF.

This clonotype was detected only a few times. The CDR3 loop is CASSPPGGGGEKLFF. The DNA for the CDR3 is TGTGCCAGCAGTCCTCCTGGGGGGGGTGGCGAAAAACTGTTTTTT. The rearrangement uses TRBV28 and TRBJ1-4, with D tentatively TRBD1 (5 bases). There are 15 residues in the CDR3. Trimming shortened V by 5 bases and J by 8 bases, and 18 bases separated the two germline ends. The germline V gene has CDR1 MDHEN and CDR2 SYDVKM.

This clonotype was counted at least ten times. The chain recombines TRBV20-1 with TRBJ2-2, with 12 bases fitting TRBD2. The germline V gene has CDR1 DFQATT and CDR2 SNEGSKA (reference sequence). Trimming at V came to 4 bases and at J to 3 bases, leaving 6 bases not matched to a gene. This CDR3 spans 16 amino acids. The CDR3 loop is CSATSGRGSDTGELFF. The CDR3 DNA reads TGCAGTGCTACTAGCGGGAGGGGGTCGGACACCGGGGAGCTGTTTTTT.

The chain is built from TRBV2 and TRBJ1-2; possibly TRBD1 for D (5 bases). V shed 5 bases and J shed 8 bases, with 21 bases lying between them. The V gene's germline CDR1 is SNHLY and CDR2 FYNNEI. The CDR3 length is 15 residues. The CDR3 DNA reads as TGTGCCAGCAGTTCCGCCTCAGGGCAATCAGGCGGCTACACCTTC. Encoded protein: CASSSASGQSGGYTF. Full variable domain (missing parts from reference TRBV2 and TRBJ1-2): EPEVTQTPSHQVTQMGQEVILRCVPISNHLYFYWYRQILGQKVEFLVSFYNNEISEKSEIFDDQFSVERPDGSNFTLKIRSTKLEDSAMYFCASSSASGQSGGYTFGSGTRLTVV.

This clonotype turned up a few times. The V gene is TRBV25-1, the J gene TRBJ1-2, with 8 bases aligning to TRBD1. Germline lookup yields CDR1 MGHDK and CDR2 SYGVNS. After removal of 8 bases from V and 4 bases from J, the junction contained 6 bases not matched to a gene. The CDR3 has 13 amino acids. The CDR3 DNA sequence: TGTGCCAGCCAGGGGACAGGTGCCTATGGCTACACCTTC. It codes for CASQGTGAYGYTF.

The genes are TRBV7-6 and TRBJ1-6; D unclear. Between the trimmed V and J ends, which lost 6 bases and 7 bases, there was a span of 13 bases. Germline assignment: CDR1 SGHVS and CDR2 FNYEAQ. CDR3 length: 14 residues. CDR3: CASRVPGNNSPLHF. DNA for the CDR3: TGTGCCAGCAGAGTACCGGGGAACAATTCACCCCTCCACTTT.

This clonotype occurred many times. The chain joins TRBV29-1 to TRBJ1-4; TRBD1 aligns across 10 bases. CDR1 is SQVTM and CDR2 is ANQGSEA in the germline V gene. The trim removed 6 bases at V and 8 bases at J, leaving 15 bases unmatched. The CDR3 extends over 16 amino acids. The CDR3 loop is CSVVGTGDPLGEKLFF. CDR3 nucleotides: TGCAGCGTCGTGGGGACAGGGGATCCTCTTGGCGAAAAACTGTTTTTT.

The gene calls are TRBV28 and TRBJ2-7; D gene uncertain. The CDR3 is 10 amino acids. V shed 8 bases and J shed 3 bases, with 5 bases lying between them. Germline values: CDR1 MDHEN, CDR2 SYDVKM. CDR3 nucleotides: TGTGCCAGCGGCTACTACGAGCAGTACTTC. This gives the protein CASGYYEQYF.

DNA of the CDR3: TGCGCCAGCAGCCAAGGGAACTTCGGTAGGGACAGGGACCATTCACCCCTCCACTTT. Amino acid sequence: CASSQGNFGRDRDHSPLHF. The chain recombines TRBV4-1 with TRBJ1-6; 9 bases agree with TRBD1. This CDR3 is built from 19 residues. CDR1 and CDR2 from the germline V gene are MGHRA and YSYEKL. J gave up 8 bases and V 1 base, and 15 bases lay outside the gene matches.

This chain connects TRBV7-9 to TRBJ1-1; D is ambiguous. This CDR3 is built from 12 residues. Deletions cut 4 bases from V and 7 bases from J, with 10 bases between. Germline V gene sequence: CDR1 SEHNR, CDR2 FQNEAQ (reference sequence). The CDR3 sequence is CASSSPIYEAFF. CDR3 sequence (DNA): TGTGCCAGCAGCTCACCGATTTATGAAGCTTTCTTT.

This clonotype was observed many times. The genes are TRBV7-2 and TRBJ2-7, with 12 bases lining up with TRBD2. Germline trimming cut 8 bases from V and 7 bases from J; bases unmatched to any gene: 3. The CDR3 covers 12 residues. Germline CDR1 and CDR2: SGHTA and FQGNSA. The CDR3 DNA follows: TGTGCCAGCGGACTAGCGGGACGGGAGCAGTACTTC. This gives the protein CASGLAGREQYF.

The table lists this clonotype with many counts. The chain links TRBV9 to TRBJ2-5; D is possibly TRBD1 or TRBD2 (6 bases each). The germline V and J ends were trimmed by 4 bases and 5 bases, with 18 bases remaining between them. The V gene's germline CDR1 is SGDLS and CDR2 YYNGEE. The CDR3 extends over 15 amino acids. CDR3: CASSRNRGRGETQYF. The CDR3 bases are TGTGCCAGCAGCCGAAATCGGGGGCGCGGGGAGACCCAGTACTTC.